The next 23 T cell receptor beta chains were all read from a single sample in a study of human T cells and chemical hapten exposure. Stated time point: patch test 3, about 24 weeks after DPC sensitization. Regarding treatment: therapeutic diphenylcyclopropenone sensitization with weekly scalp DPC. Via MiXCR, TCRdb re-called the RACE reads, giving one row per CDR3 protein. Among approximately 71,000 distinct CDR3 sequences listed, 11% were seen once. This material consisted of whole blood, taken in connection with sensitization to the hapten diphenylcyclopropenone (DPC). The source of these receptors is a woman in her forties or fifties with alopecia areata. Some clones in this sample may be carry-over from other donors' samples.

This clonotype has at least ten counts. The chain recombines TRBV7-9 with TRBJ1-6, with D possibly TRBD1 on 5 matching bases. From germline, CDR1 is SEHNR and CDR2 FQNEAQ (reference sequence). The V end lost 3 bases, the J end lost 3 bases, and 12 bases lay between the germline ends. CDR3 length: 16 amino acids. CDR3 bases: TGTGCCAGCAGCTTGGGGGGTTCCGACTATAATTCACCCCTCCACTTT. This translates into CASSLGGSDYNSPLHF.

This clonotype was counted a few times. This chain connects TRBV20-1 to TRBJ2-1; no clear D gene. V gave up 0 bases and J gave up 8 bases, with 17 bases separating them. Germline values: CDR1 DFQATT, CDR2 SNEGSKA (reference sequence). The CDR3 sequence is 15 residues long. The CDR3 DNA follows: TGCAGTGCTAGAGATATGACTGCCAATCCCCATGAGCAGTTCTTC. Residues: CSARDMTANPHEQFF.

The sample holds many counts of this clonotype. This chain joins TRBV2 and TRBJ2-3; 10 nucleotides align to TRBD1. Losses at the gene ends were 4 bases for V and 4 bases for J; bases not matched to a gene: 2. This CDR3 is built from 14 residues. Per the germline V gene, CDR1 is SNHLY and CDR2 is FYNNEI. The CDR3 nucleotides are TGTGCCAGCAGTGGACAGGGGGCCCCAGATACGCAGTATTTT. Translation gives CASSGQGAPDTQYF.

This clonotype was counted ten times or more. The V gene is TRBV27, the J gene TRBJ2-1, with D hard to call. Trimming left V 4 bases short and J 0 bases short, with 4 bases between. The length of the CDR3 is 13 residues. The germline V gene encodes CDR1 MNHEY and CDR2 SMNVEV (reference sequence). DNA for the CDR3: TGTGCCAGCAGTTCCGCCTCCTACAATGAGCAGTTCTTC. Translation gives CASSSASYNEQFF.

The chain has TRBV11-1 and TRBJ2-1, with 8 bases aligning to TRBD2. CDR1 and CDR2 (germline): SGHAT, FQDESV (reference sequence). This CDR3 contains 18 residues. V lost 1 base and J lost 6; bases outside the gene matches: 14. Written as DNA, the CDR3 is TGTGCCAGCAGCTTAGAGCGGGGCGCGGGAGGACGCCTCAATGAGCAGTTCTTC. Amino acid sequence: CASSLERGAGGRLNEQFF. The full variable domain, with the rest looked up from reference TRBV11-1 and TRBJ2-1, is EAEVAQSPRYKITEKSQAVAFWCDPISGHATLYWYRQILGQGPELLVQFQDESVVDDSQLPKDRFSAERLKGVDSTLKIQPAELGDSAMYLCASSLERGAGGRLNEQFFGPGTRLTVL.

The chain employs TRBV28 and TRBJ1-5; 7 nucleotides align to TRBD1. CDR1 is MDHEN and CDR2 is SYDVKM in the germline V gene. V gave up 6 bases and J gave up 3 bases; unmatched junction bases: 17. The CDR3 is made up of 18 amino acids. The CDR3 DNA reads TGTGCCAGCAGATCGCCCTTCGGGGCCGGGACAGTCAATCAGCCCCAGCATTTT. Protein product: CASRSPFGAGTVNQPQHF.

In this sample, this clonotype turned up a few times. The gene calls are TRBV12-3 or TRBV12-4 and TRBJ2-6; tentatively, D is TRBD1 (6 bases). V was shortened by 6 bases and J by 0 bases, with 21 bases between the two germline ends. The CDR3 runs 19 residues. CDR3 bases: TGTGCCAGCAGCCTTACCGGGACAAGGGTTTTCTCTGGGGCCAACGTCCTGACTTTC. It translates to CASSLTGTRVFSGANVLTF.

This clonotype was found a few times. The chain combines TRBV2 with TRBJ2-1; TRBD1 agrees at 7 bases. The germline V gene has CDR1 SNHLY and CDR2 FYNNEI. The CDR3 runs 14 residues. J gave up 0 bases and V 7 bases, and 3 bases lay outside the gene matches. The CDR3 region is CASKDRSSYNEQFF. Here the CDR3 DNA reads TGTGCCAGCAAGGACAGGAGCTCCTACAATGAGCAGTTCTTC.

In DNA, the CDR3 is TGTGCCAGCAAGGGCAGGGGGAACGACGAGCAGTACTTC. This encodes CASKGRGNDEQYF. The V call is TRBV28, the J call TRBJ2-7; 7 nucleotides match TRBD1. Unmatched junction bases numbered 8, after V lost 7 bases and J lost 5 bases. This CDR3 comprises 13 residues. Germline loops: CDR1 MDHEN, CDR2 SYDVKM.

This clonotype was seen many times. The V and J genes are TRBV29-1 and TRBJ1-2; 7 bases are a match to TRBD1. This CDR3 has 13 amino acids. The ends lost 5 bases at V and 4 bases at J; junction bases unmatched: 7. Germline V gives CDR1 SQVTM, CDR2 ANQGSEA. The CDR3 loop reads CSVSLGQSYGYTF. CDR3 nucleotides: TGCAGCGTTTCACTGGGACAGAGCTATGGCTACACCTTC. The full variable domain, rest sourced from reference TRBV29-1 and TRBJ1-2, is SAVISQKPSRDICQRGTSLTIQCQVDSQVTMMFWYRQQPGQSLTLIATANQGSEATYESGFVIDKFPISRPNLTFSTLTVSNMSPEDSSIYLCSVSLGQSYGYTFGSGTRLTVV.

The chain carries TRBV12-3 or TRBV12-4 and TRBJ1-5, with a possible D match to TRBD1 (6 bases). V shed 0 bases and J shed 6 bases, with 15 bases lying between them. CDR3 length: 16 amino acids. The CDR3 region is CASSLAPDSTGQPQHF. The CDR3 bases are TGTGCCAGCAGTTTAGCGCCGGACAGCACGGGTCAGCCCCAGCATTTT.

This clonotype came up many times. The rearrangement uses TRBV29-1 and TRBJ2-1; 11 positions match TRBD2. Germline V gives CDR1 SQVTM, CDR2 ANQGSEA. CDR3 length: 16 residues. Losses at the gene ends were 2 bases for V and 9 bases for J; bases not matched to a gene: 12. DNA for the CDR3: TGCAGCGTTGAATCAGGGCTAGCGGGAGGCCAAGGTGAGCAGTTCTTC. This gives the protein CSVESGLAGGQGEQFF.

This clonotype was found many times. The rearrangement joins TRBV10-1 to TRBJ1-2; unclear D gene. The germline gives CDR1 WNHNN, CDR2 SYGVQD (reference sequence). V shed 5 bases and J shed 4 bases, with 8 bases lying between them. The CDR3 is made up of 12 amino acids. The DNA of the CDR3 is TGCGCCAGCAGTAACAGCCTCTATGGCTACACCTTC. It encodes CASSNSLYGYTF.

This clonotype was detected a few times. The chain couples TRBV4-2 to TRBJ1-5; the match to TRBD1 covers 9 bases. The junction had 10 bases not matched to a gene; V was cut back by 0 bases and J by 10 bases. From germline, CDR1 is LGHNA and CDR2 YNFKEQ. The CDR3 runs to 16 residues. In DNA form, the CDR3 reads TGTGCCAGCAGCCAAGAGTTAACGGGACAGGGATCCCCCCAGCATTTT. It encodes CASSQELTGQGSPQHF.

The gene calls are TRBV7-9 and TRBJ1-4; D gene unclear. The ends were cut back, 6 bases at V and 4 bases at J, with 12 bases in the middle. Germline CDR1 SEHNR, CDR2 FQNEAQ (reference sequence). This CDR3 has 14 residues. The CDR3 DNA sequence: TGTGCCAGCAGACCCCAGGACGGTAATGAAAAACTGTTTTTT. This gives the protein CASRPQDGNEKLFF.

This clonotype was recorded at least ten times. The rearrangement joins TRBV4-1 to TRBJ1-1; 8 bases map to TRBD1. Germline CDR1 and CDR2: MGHRA and YSYEKL. The CDR3 runs 15 residues. J lost 8 bases, V lost 1 base, and 9 bases had no gene match. The CDR3 region has the DNA TGCGCCAGCAGCCAAGTGGCCCAGGGGGCCTGGGAAGCTTTCTTT. Encoded protein: CASSQVAQGAWEAFF.

This clonotype was found many times. CDR3 loop: CASRASGTRELFF. The CDR3 nucleotides read TGTGCCAGCAGAGCTAGCGGTACACGGGAGCTGTTTTTT. The chain joins TRBV14 to TRBJ2-2, with 7 bases identical to TRBD2. The germline CDR1 and CDR2 sequences are SGHDN and FVKESK. Trimming at V came to 6 bases and at J to 9 bases, leaving 7 bases not matched to a gene. This CDR3 comprises 13 residues. Full variable domain (remainder filled in from reference TRBV14 and TRBJ2-2): EAGVTQFPSHSVIEKGQTVTLRCDPISGHDNLYWYRRVMGKEIKFLLHFVKESKQDESGMPNNRFLAERTGGTYSTLKVQPAELEDSGVYFCASRASGTRELFFGEGSRLTVL.

This clonotype was counted at least ten times. The V gene is TRBV6-5, the J gene TRBJ1-6; D remains unclear. Germline-derived CDR1 and CDR2 are MNHEY and SVGAGI. V was shortened by 0 bases and J by 10 bases, with 16 bases between the two germline ends. This CDR3 spans 16 amino acids. The CDR3 spells CASSYSNWRGRSPLHF. The CDR3 nucleotides are TGTGCCAGCAGTTACTCGAATTGGCGGGGAAGGTCACCCCTCCACTTT.

The V gene is TRBV20-1, the J gene TRBJ1-3; perhaps TRBD1 as D (6 bases). The CDR3 contains 14 residues. The germline V gene encodes CDR1 DFQATT and CDR2 SNEGSKA (reference sequence). V gave up 6 bases and J gave up 2 bases, with 14 bases separating them. The CDR3, as DNA: TGCAGTGCCCCATCCCCAGGGGCTGGAAACACCATATATTTT. This encodes CSAPSPGAGNTIYF.

At least ten counts were recorded for this clonotype. The CDR3 bases are TGCGCCAGCAGCTCCTCTACAGGGAACTATGGCTACACCTTC. Protein: CASSSSTGNYGYTF. The V call is TRBV5-1, the J call TRBJ1-2; a weak D match, TRBD1 (6 bases). The CDR3 spans 14 residues. V lost 3 bases and J lost 2, with 11 bases in between. The V gene's germline CDR1 is SGHRS and CDR2 YFSETQ.

This clonotype was observed many times. The rearrangement uses TRBV4-1 and TRBJ2-2; D gene ambiguous. The CDR3 extends over 12 amino acids. CDR1 MGHRA and CDR2 YSYEKL come from the germline V gene. Trimming took 3 bases from V and 5 from J, leaving 4 bases between them. CDR3 region: CASSHGTGELFF. The CDR3 bases are TGCGCCAGCAGCCATGGGACCGGGGAGCTGTTTTTT.

This chain links TRBV28 with TRBJ2-2, with TRBD2 matching 11 bases. This CDR3 is 18 amino acids long. Germline CDR1 is MDHEN and CDR2 is SYDVKM. With 5 bases clipped from V and 0 bases from J, the junction kept 8 bases outside the gene matches. The CDR3 loop reads CASSPAPGLAANTGELFF. CDR3 in DNA: TGTGCCAGCAGTCCTGCCCCGGGACTAGCGGCGAACACCGGGGAGCTGTTTTTT.

This clonotype was seen many times. J is TRBJ1-2 and V is TRBV7-8; D gene unclear. The germline V gene encodes CDR1 SGHVS and CDR2 FQNEAQ. Trimming shortened V by 2 bases and J by 1 base, and 14 bases separated the two germline ends. This CDR3 is built from 16 residues. As DNA, the CDR3 is TGTGCCAGCAGCTTATTTCTTACTACACTTAACTATGGCTACACCTTC. This translates into CASSLFLTTLNYGYTF.